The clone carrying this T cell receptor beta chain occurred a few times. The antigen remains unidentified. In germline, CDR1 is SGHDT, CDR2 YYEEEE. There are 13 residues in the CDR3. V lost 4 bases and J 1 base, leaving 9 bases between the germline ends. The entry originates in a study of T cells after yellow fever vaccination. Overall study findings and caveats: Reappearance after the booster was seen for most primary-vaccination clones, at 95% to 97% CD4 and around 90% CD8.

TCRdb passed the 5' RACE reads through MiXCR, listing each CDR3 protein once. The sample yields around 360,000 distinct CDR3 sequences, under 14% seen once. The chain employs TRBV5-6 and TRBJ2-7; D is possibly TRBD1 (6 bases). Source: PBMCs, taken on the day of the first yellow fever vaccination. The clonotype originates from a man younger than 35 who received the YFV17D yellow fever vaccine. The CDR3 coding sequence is TGTGCCAGCAGCCGGGACATTTCCTACGAGCAGTACGTC. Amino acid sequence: CASSRDISYEQYV.